These 9 T cell receptor beta chains originate from one sample sequenced in a study of T-cell reconstitution after alpha-beta-depleted transplantation in children. The TCRbeta library incorporated unique molecular identifiers. TCRdb reprocessed the PCR reads with MiXCR, giving one entry per CDR3 protein. Counted here are some 150,000 distinct CDR3 sequences, around 10% occurring once; the ten biggest clones make up 15% to 20%. This sample comprised PBMCs, mostly from graft donor cells, obtained 180 days after TCRalphabeta/CD19-depleted stem cell transplant. Source of these receptors: a female patient aged 2 to 10 who had a stem cell transplant for congenital amegakaryocytic thrombocytopenia, so the T cells may come from the graft donor.

This clonotype was found many times. The V call is TRBV4-1, the J call TRBJ1-5, with TRBD1 as a possible D gene (6 bases). This CDR3 region has 17 residues. The V gene lost 0 bases and the J gene lost 2 bases, with 14 bases spanning the gap. Germline CDR1 reads MGHRA; CDR2 reads YSYEKL. The CDR3: CASSQDKQGPGNQPQHF. In DNA, the CDR3 is TGCGCCAGCAGCCAAGATAAACAGGGCCCAGGCAATCAGCCCCAGCATTTT.

This clonotype was counted many times. V gene TRBV6-1 combines with J gene TRBJ2-3; D call uncertain. The germline gives CDR1 MNHNS, CDR2 SASEGT. The CDR3 extends over 17 amino acids. The ends were cut back, 6 bases at V and 1 base at J, with 20 bases in the middle. The CDR3 is CASRKALWGSGTDTQYF. The CDR3, as DNA: TGTGCCAGCAGGAAGGCCTTGTGGGGTTCCGGCACAGATACGCAGTATTTT.

Turning to this clonotype: A much larger clonotype is one base distant, so this may be a read error. The CDR3 does not end in the conserved phenylalanine or tryptophan, so this is likely a read error. J is TRBJ2-4 and V is TRBV10-3; D may be TRBD1 or TRBD2 (5 bases each). Looked up from germline, CDR1 is ENHRY and CDR2 is SYGVKD. The CDR3 runs to 17 residues. Trimming cost V 5 bases and J 0 bases, with 17 bases left between them. The CDR3: CAISHEGPSGAKNIQYS. The CDR3 DNA reads as TGTGCCATCAGTCACGAGGGGCCCTCGGGAGCCAAAAACATTCAGTACTCC.

This clonotype showed up just a few times. V is TRBV20-1 and J is TRBJ2-7, with 12 bases aligning to TRBD2. The CDR3 length is 14 residues. The germline gives CDR1 DFQATT, CDR2 SNEGSKA (reference sequence). Trimming cost V 6 bases and J 2 bases; bases outside gene matches: 5. The CDR3 spells CSARLAGEPYEQYF. CDR3 nucleotides: TGCAGTGCCCGACTAGCGGGAGAGCCCTACGAGCAGTACTTC.

This clonotype came up many times. The CDR3 DNA sequence: TGCGCCAGCAGCTTGGCGGGACAGGGATTTTCCGGGGAGCTGTTTTTT. Protein product: CASSLAGQGFSGELFF. The chain is built from TRBV5-1 and TRBJ2-2, with TRBD1 matching 9 bases. From germline, CDR1 is SGHRS and CDR2 YFSETQ. V was pared by 0 bases and J by 6 bases, with 6 bases of the junction left unmatched. This CDR3 region has 16 residues. Combining the CDR3 with reference TRBV5-1 and TRBJ2-2 gives the whole variable domain KAGVTQTPRYLIKTRGQQVTLSCSPISGHRSVSWYQQTPGQGLQFLFEYFSETQRNKGNFPGRFSGRQFSNSRSEMNVSTLELGDSALYLCASSLAGQGFSGELFFGEGSRLTVL.

This chain joins TRBV29-1 and TRBJ1-2; 9 bases fit TRBD1. The V gene's germline CDR1 is SQVTM and CDR2 ANQGSEA. The CDR3 contains 12 residues. Losses at the gene ends were 3 bases for V and 6 bases for J; bases not matched to a gene: 2. CDR3 residues: CSVDHRGHGYTF. The CDR3 nucleotides read TGCAGCGTTGATCACAGGGGGCATGGCTACACCTTC.

This clonotype was seen a handful of times. The rearrangement links TRBV28 to TRBJ2-5; 7 bases are shared with TRBD1. Germline V gene sequence: CDR1 MDHEN, CDR2 SYDVKM. J was trimmed by 2 bases and V by 10 bases; bases with no gene match: 7. CDR3 length: 13 amino acids. CDR3 residues: CATLDRVQETQYF. In DNA form, the CDR3 reads TGTGCCACCCTAGACAGGGTTCAAGAGACCCAGTACTTC.

This clonotype has a count of ten or more. The V and J genes are TRBV2 and TRBJ2-1; D possibly corresponds to TRBD2 (6 bases). CDR3 length: 11 amino acids. Trimming removed 6 bases from V and 6 bases from J, with 6 bases in between. The germline CDR1 and CDR2 sequences are SNHLY and FYNNEI. The CDR3 coding sequence is TGTGCCAGCAGGGGAGGCAATGAGCAGTTCTTC. Translated: CASRGGNEQFF.

In this sample, this clonotype turned up many times. The chain links TRBV7-8 to TRBJ2-7; 8 nucleotides line up with TRBD1. Germline-derived CDR1 and CDR2 are SGHVS and FQNEAQ. V lost 4 bases to trimming and J lost 12 bases; unmatched junction nucleotides: 5. CDR3 length: 11 residues. The CDR3 loop is CASSSGGRPYF. CDR3 nucleotide sequence: TGTGCCAGCAGCTCAGGGGGCCGCCCGTACTTC.